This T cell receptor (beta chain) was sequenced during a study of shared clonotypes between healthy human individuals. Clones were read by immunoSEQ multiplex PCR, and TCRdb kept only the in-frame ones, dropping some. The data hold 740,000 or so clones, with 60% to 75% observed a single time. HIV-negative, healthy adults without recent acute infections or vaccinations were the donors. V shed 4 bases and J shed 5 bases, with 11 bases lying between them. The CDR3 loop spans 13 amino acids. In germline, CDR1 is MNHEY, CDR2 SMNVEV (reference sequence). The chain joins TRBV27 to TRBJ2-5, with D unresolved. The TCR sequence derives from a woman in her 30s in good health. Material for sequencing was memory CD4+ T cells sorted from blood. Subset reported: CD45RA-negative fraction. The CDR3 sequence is CASSSPPLETQYF. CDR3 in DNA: TGTGCCAGCAGTTCCCCCCCCCTGGAGACCCAGTACTTC.